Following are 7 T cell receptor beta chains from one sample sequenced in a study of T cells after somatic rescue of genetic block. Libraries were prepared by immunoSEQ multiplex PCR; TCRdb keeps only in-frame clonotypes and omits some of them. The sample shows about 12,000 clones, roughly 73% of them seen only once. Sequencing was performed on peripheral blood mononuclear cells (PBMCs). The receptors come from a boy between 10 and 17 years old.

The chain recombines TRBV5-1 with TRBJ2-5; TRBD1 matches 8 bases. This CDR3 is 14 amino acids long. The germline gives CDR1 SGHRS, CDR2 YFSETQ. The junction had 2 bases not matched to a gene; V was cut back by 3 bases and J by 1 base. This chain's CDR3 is CASSYTGGQETQYF. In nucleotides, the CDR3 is TGCGCCAGCAGCTATACAGGGGGCCAAGAGACCCAGTACTTC.

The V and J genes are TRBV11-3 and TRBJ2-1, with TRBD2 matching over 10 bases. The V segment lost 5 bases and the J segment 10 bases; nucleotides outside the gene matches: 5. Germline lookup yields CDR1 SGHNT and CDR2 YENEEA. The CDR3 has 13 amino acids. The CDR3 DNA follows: TGTGCCAGCAGCAAAGGGGGACTAGCGGAGCAGTTCTTC. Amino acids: CASSKGGLAEQFF.

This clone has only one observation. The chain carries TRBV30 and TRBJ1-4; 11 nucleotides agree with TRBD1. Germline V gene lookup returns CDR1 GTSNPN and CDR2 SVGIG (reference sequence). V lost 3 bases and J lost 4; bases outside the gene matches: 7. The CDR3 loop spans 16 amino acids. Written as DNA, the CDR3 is TGTGCCTGGAGCCCCGGGACAGGGGGTAGTAATGAAAAACTGTTTTTT. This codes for CAWSPGTGGSNEKLFF.

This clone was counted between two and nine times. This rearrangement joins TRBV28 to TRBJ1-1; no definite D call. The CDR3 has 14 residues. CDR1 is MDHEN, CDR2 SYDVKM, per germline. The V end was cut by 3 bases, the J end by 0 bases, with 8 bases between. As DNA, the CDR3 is TGTGCCAGCAGTTTCCGGACCCTGAACACTGAAGCTTTCTTT. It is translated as CASSFRTLNTEAFF. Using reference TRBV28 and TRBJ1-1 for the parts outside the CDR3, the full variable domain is DVKVTQSSRYLVKRTGEKVFLECVQDMDHENMFWYRQDPGLGLRLIYFSYDVKMKEKGDIPEGYSVSREKKERFSLILESASTNQTSMYLCASSFRTLNTEAFFGQGTRLTVV.

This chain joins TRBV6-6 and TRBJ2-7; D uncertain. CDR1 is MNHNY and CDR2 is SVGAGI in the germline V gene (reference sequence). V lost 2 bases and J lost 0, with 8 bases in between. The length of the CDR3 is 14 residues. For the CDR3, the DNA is TGTGCCAGCAGTTACGGTAGGGTCTCCTACGAGCAGTACTTC. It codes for CASSYGRVSYEQYF.

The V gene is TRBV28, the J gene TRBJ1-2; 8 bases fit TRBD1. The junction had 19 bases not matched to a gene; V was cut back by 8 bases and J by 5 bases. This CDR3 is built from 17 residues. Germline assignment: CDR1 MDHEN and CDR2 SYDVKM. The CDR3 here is CASLEIWDRRQLYGYTF. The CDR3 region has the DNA TGTGCCAGCCTCGAAATATGGGACAGGAGACAACTATATGGCTACACCTTC.

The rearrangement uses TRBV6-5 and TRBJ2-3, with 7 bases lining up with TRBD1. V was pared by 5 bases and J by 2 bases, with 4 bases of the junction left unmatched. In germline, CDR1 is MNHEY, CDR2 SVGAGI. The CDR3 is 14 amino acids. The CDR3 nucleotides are TGTGCCAGCAGTCGACAGGGATCCACAGATACGCAGTATTTT. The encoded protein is CASSRQGSTDTQYF.